This T cell receptor (beta chain) originates from a study of blood T cell repertoires in COVID-19. Profiling relied on immunoSEQ multiplex PCR, and the TCRdb table lists in-frame clones only, not all of them. This sample has 300,000 to 450,000 clones, with 88% found just once. The sequence was obtained from a woman younger than 30 who had recovered from COVID-19. Sequenced: PBMCs or T cells enriched from blood (not recorded which).

CDR3 nucleotides: TGTGCCAGCAGCTTCGGGACAGGGGGCACAGATACGCAGTATTTT. Translating it yields CASSFGTGGTDTQYF. The gene calls are TRBV7-9 and TRBJ2-3; TRBD1 agrees at 10 bases. Germline V lookup: CDR1 SEHNR, CDR2 FQNEAQ (reference sequence). After removal of 3 bases from V and 1 base from J, the junction contained 1 base not matched to a gene. This CDR3 has 15 amino acids.